This T cell receptor (beta chain) is drawn from a study of OX40 agonist ivuxolimab in advanced cancers. In terms of the full investigation: Ivuxolimab, which targeted the costimulatory receptor OX40 (CD134), was an agonistic, fully human IgG2 monoclonal antibody. Intravenous ivuxolimab was administered to patients every 2 weeks at six dose levels: 0.01, 0.1, 0.3, 1.5, 3 and 10 mg/kg. Of the approximately 50 dose-escalation patients, hepatocellular carcinoma was present in about 20, melanoma in approximately 15, renal cell carcinoma in 9 and head and neck cancer in 9. The dose-escalation cohort was 82.7% male with a mean age of about 58 years, ranging from about 20 to 85. Patients were allowed to have had prior anti-PD-1, anti-PD-L1 or anti-CTLA-4 therapy, and around 41% of the dose-escalation patients had previously received checkpoint inhibitors. Partial responses were achieved by three dose-escalation patients, of whom one had hepatocellular carcinoma and two had cutaneous melanoma. The point of sequencing TCRbeta in the periphery was to test whether ivuxolimab changed TCR sequence diversity and drove clonal T-cell expansion. The paper covers the monotherapy dose-escalation part of the phase I ivuxolimab trial, which included N = 52 patients. Study-level results and caveats: After ivuxolimab, CD8+ T cells had more expanded clones than CD4+ T cells on average. The antigen specificity of the clonally expanded peripheral T cells was not determined. In partial responders in the 0.1-3.0 mg/kg groups, normalized peripheral clonal expansion was found to be among the lowest, especially among CD8+ T cells. Low levels of normalized T-cell clonal expansion were also seen in some nonresponding patients. At doses of 0.1 to 3.0 mg/kg, clonal expansion of both CD4+ and CD8+ T cells in blood was seen between baseline and week 6.

This clone occurred once. What antigen it recognizes has not been identified. Per-base qualities were not stored, and no clone one base away is much larger. The trial excluded patients who had a history of autoimmune disease or were on systemic immunosuppression. Peripheral blood for TCR sequencing was drawn from every dose cohort at baseline, at cycle 4 day 1 and at cycle 7 day 1. Samples were obtained from an open-label, multicenter, first-in-human phase I dose-escalation trial of ivuxolimab. Adults with locally advanced or metastatic head and neck squamous cell, hepatocellular, melanoma or renal cell carcinoma were enrolled in the trial. CD4+ and CD8+ T cells were sorted separately from peripheral blood before TCR sequencing. Genomic DNA was isolated from the sorted cells so that the TCRbeta CDR3 region could be sequenced. The immunoSEQ Assay was used to sequence the TCRbeta CDR3 regions. TCRdb re-hosts the immuneACCESS table, in-frame sequences only. Its copies lack some clones; in the studies checked, an unresolved V gene accounts for under half of them, and the cause for the rest is not known. This sample is represented by 76,000 or so clones; roughly 85% of them were singletons. The ten largest clones add up to approximately 0.63% of the sample.

The CDR1 and CDR2 encoded by the germline V gene are KGHSH and LQKENI. Trimming removed 3 bases from V and 5 bases from J; the gene matches leave 10 bases unexplained. From its cysteine to its phenylalanine, the CDR3 spans 17 amino acids. The read is trimmed to its CDR3 DNA, 51 bases read in frame from base 1. The receptor was isolated from an adult with an advanced solid tumor such as melanoma, head and neck, liver or kidney cancer. The sequencing here drew on CD4+ or CD8+ T cells sorted from blood, taken in a trial of the OX40 agonist ivuxolimab. This sequence uses TRBV18 and TRBJ1-4; 9 middle bases align to TRBD1. For the CDR3, the sequence is CASSPFPTGTGNEKLFF. The sequenced DNA is TGTGCCAGCTCACCCTTTCCGACCGGGACAGGGAATGAAAAACTGTTTTTT.